The sequence of this TCR beta chain was determined in a study of T cell responses to AZD1222 COVID-19 vaccine. Study-wide results and caveats: At 160-218 and 743-854, vaccine-associated CD4 TCRs were dominant, and they spanned spike. Every sample of the repertoires postdated the peak T cell response.

A remark on this clone: Its antigen is undetermined.

Here immunoSEQ multiplex PCR was the method, and the copy in TCRdb shows in-frame clones only, minus some. This sample carries some 120,000 clones, 80% to 90% of them seen once, and the ten largest clones take approximately 8.8%. This CDR3 region has 15 residues. With V trimmed by 5 bases and J by 3 bases, 6 bases remained unmatched. Germline CDR1 and CDR2: LNHDA and SQIVND (reference sequence). The starting material was peripheral blood, obtained on day 0 of AZD1222 vaccination. The chain employs TRBV19 and TRBJ1-5; TRBD1 matches 8 bases. The receptor's source is an adult in good health. For the CDR3, the DNA is TGTGCCAGTAGTGGTGGGGGACAGGTCAATCAGCCCCAGCATTTT. It specifies CASSGGGQVNQPQHF.